Following are 18 T cell receptor beta chains from one sample sequenced in a study of blood T cell repertoires in COVID-19. Clones were sequenced by immunoSEQ multiplex PCR, and TCRdb holds only the in-frame ones, with some missing. The repertoire includes 150,000 to 200,000 clones, almost 80% of them detected once, and around 24% sits in the top ten. The specimen was peripheral blood. These receptor sequences come from a woman between 65 and 79 years old with acute or convalescent COVID-19.

The chain is built from TRBV5-1 and TRBJ2-3, with D possibly TRBD1 on 6 matching bases. Germline V lookup: CDR1 SGHRS, CDR2 YFSETQ. Trimming stripped 0 bases from V and 0 bases from J, with 11 bases between. The CDR3 is 16 residues long. This CDR3 is CASSLGGDTSTDTQYF. DNA of the CDR3: TGCGCCAGCAGCTTGGGAGGGGACACCAGCACAGATACGCAGTATTTT.

The V call is TRBV7-3, the J call TRBJ2-7; 9 nucleotides line up with TRBD2. The germline gives CDR1 SGHTA, CDR2 FQGTGA. The CDR3 covers 15 residues. V lost 4 bases and J lost 7; bases outside the gene matches: 11. The CDR3 region has the DNA TGTGCCAGCAGCTCCGTAGCGGGAGTCGTGGAAGAGCAGTACTTC. Protein: CASSSVAGVVEEQYF.

J is TRBJ2-7 and V is TRBV6-5; TRBD2 aligns across 10 bases. The CDR3 loop spans 15 amino acids. Germline-derived CDR1 and CDR2 are MNHEY and SVGAGI. V shed 0 bases, J shed 7 bases, and the junction held 6 bases outside the gene matches. The CDR3 here is CASSYSASGRSEQYF. CDR3 bases: TGTGCCAGCAGTTACTCGGCTAGCGGGAGAAGTGAGCAGTACTTC.

This clone has a single count. This chain links TRBV5-1 with TRBJ2-2; 7 positions match TRBD1. CDR3 length: 16 residues. V trimming: 0 bases; J trimming: 5 bases; junction bases outside the gene matches: 7. Looked up from germline, CDR1 is SGHRS and CDR2 is YFSETQ. The CDR3 DNA is TGCGCCAGCAGCTTGGCAGGGGGTCAAACAACCGGGGAGCTGTTTTTT. Encoded protein: CASSLAGGQTTGELFF.

The genes are TRBV24-1 and TRBJ2-7, with a weak D call TRBD1 (6 bases). CDR3 length: 15 residues. Germline V gives CDR1 KGHDR, CDR2 SFDVKD. Trimming pared 5 bases from V and 2 bases from J, leaving 15 bases between. The CDR3 nucleotides read TGTGCCACCAGTGCCCGGGACGGGACACCCTACGAGCAGTACTTC. Its protein is CATSARDGTPYEQYF.

The CDR3 region has the DNA TGCGCCAGCAGCCAAGGTAGATTAGCGGGTTGGTCTGGGGCCAACGTCCTGACTTTC. Encoded protein: CASSQGRLAGWSGANVLTF. This rearrangement joins TRBV4-1 to TRBJ2-6; 7 bases are a match to TRBD2. The CDR3 contains 19 residues. Germline CDR1 reads MGHRA; CDR2 reads YSYEKL. V lost 1 base and J lost 1; bases outside the gene matches: 10.

The V call is TRBV5-4, the J call TRBJ1-2; TRBD1 aligns across 7 bases. This CDR3 is built from 17 residues. Germline trimming cut 4 bases from V and 7 bases from J; bases unmatched to any gene: 19. Germline V gene data show CDR1 as SGHNT and CDR2 as YYREEE (reference sequence). The CDR3 is CASSNYRGPASLRGYTF. Here the CDR3 DNA reads TGTGCCAGCAGCAATTACAGGGGTCCTGCTAGTCTCCGTGGCTACACCTTC.

The chain uses TRBV6-5 and TRBJ1-2; weak D call: TRBD1 (5 bases). Trimming left V 2 bases short and J 8 bases short, with 12 bases between. The CDR3 length is 13 residues. Germline CDR1 MNHEY, CDR2 SVGAGI. CDR3 sequence reads: CASSYQGGGGYTF. The CDR3 DNA sequence: TGTGCCAGCAGTTACCAGGGAGGCGGGGGCTACACCTTC.

With regard to this clone: The same CDR3 arises from other DNA sequences in this sample as well. CDR3: CSASPSGVQETQYF. The CDR3 DNA follows: TGCAGTGCTAGTCCTAGCGGGGTACAAGAGACCCAGTACTTC. The V and J genes are TRBV20-1 and TRBJ2-5, with 9 bases fitting TRBD2. Losses at the gene ends were 3 bases for V and 2 bases for J; bases not matched to a gene: 4. The CDR3 runs 14 residues. Germline CDR1 reads DFQATT; CDR2 reads SNEGSKA (reference sequence).

This clone was observed a few times. The chain carries TRBV6-5 and TRBJ1-5, with a possible D match to TRBD1 (6 bases). V shed 4 bases and J shed 6 bases, with 19 bases lying between them. The CDR3 loop spans 16 amino acids. The germline CDR1 and CDR2 sequences are MNHEY and SVGAGI. CDR3 in DNA: TGTGCCAGCAGTTCTAAGGGAGGGGGGCTAAGTCAGCCCCAGCATTTT. Translated, it gives CASSSKGGGLSQPQHF.

The rearrangement links TRBV6-6 to TRBJ2-7; 8 bases map to TRBD2. The CDR3 consists of 15 residues. The V gene's germline CDR1 is MNHNY and CDR2 SVGAGI (reference sequence). V shed 7 bases, J shed 3 bases, and the junction held 11 bases outside the gene matches. In DNA form, the CDR3 reads TGTGCCAGCACTTTCTCCGGGACTAGTATCTACGAGCAGTACTTC. This gives the protein CASTFSGTSIYEQYF.

This clone was seen at least ten times. The chain joins TRBV3-1 (or the pseudogene TRBV3-2) to TRBJ2-2, with 7 bases fitting TRBD1. The CDR3 totals 16 residues. V lost 4 bases to trimming and J lost 2 bases; unmatched junction nucleotides: 7. In germline, CDR1 is LGHDT, CDR2 YNNKEL (reference sequence). The CDR3 region has the DNA TGTGCCAGCAGCCCCGAAGGGACAGATAACACCGGGGAGCTGTTTTTT. This gives the protein CASSPEGTDNTGELFF.

The V gene is TRBV5-6, the J gene TRBJ2-2; weak D call: TRBD1 (5 bases). The CDR3 consists of 16 residues. CDR1 SGHDT and CDR2 YYEEEE come from the germline V gene. Deletions cut 1 base from V and 6 bases from J, with 16 bases between. The CDR3 loop reads CASSLKWGRLAGELFF. DNA of the CDR3: TGTGCCAGCAGCTTGAAGTGGGGCAGACTGGCCGGGGAGCTGTTTTTT.

This sequence joins TRBV5-8 and TRBJ2-7; D gene ambiguous. CDR3 length: 12 amino acids. Trimming took 4 bases from V and 6 from J, leaving 11 bases between them. From germline, CDR1 is SGHTS and CDR2 YDEGEE. CDR3 sequence (DNA): TGTGCCAGCAGCCGTCGTTCGTCCGAGCAGTACTTC. Translation: CASSRRSSEQYF.

The CDR3 sequence: CASRNGGGNTIYF. CDR3 sequence (DNA): TGTGCCAGTCGGAACGGCGGGGGAAACACCATATATTTT. This chain connects TRBV19 to TRBJ1-3; unclear D gene. CDR1 and CDR2 from the germline V gene are LNHDA and SQIVND (reference sequence). This CDR3 spans 13 amino acids. The V end lost 8 bases, the J end lost 4 bases, and 12 bases lay between the germline ends.

The rearrangement uses TRBV11-2 and TRBJ2-3; perhaps TRBD1 as D (6 bases). This CDR3 region has 13 residues. Germline V gives CDR1 SGHAT, CDR2 FQNNGV. Trimming stripped 7 bases from V and 5 bases from J, with 13 bases between. The CDR3 is CASTRGAEDTQYF. In DNA form, the CDR3 reads TGTGCCAGCACCAGGGGAGCGGAAGATACGCAGTATTTT.

Only one count was recorded for this clone. This sequence joins TRBV9 and TRBJ2-1, with 7 positions matching TRBD1. The germline gives CDR1 SGDLS, CDR2 YYNGEE. The CDR3 sequence is 17 residues long. V lost 4 bases to trimming and J lost 5 bases; unmatched junction nucleotides: 15. Written as DNA, the CDR3 is TGTGCCAGCAGCATAAGGACAGGCAGCGCTGAACACAATGAGCAGTTCTTC. This codes for CASSIRTGSAEHNEQFF.

The rearrangement joins TRBV6-6 to TRBJ1-2; no reliable D call. V was shortened by 5 bases and J by 4 bases, with 14 bases between the two germline ends. Germline assignment: CDR1 MNHNY and CDR2 SVGAGI (reference sequence). This CDR3 is 14 amino acids long. The CDR3 coding sequence is TGTGCCAGCAGTATGGGAGTACAAGGCTATGGCTACACCTTC. It specifies CASSMGVQGYGYTF.